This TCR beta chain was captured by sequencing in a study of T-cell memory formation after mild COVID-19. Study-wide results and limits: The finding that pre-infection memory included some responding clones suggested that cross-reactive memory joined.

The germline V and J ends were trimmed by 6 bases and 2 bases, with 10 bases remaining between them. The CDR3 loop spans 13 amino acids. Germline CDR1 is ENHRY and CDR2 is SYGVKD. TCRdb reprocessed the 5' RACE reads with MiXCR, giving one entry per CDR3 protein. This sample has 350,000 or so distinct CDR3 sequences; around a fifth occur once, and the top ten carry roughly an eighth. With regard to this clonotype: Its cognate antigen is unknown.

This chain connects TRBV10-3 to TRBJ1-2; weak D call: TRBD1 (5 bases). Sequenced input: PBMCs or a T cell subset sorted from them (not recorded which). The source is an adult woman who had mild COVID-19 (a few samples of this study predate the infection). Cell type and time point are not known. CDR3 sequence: CAIRAGPNYGYTF. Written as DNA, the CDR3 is TGTGCCATCAGAGCAGGGCCCAACTATGGCTACACCTTC.